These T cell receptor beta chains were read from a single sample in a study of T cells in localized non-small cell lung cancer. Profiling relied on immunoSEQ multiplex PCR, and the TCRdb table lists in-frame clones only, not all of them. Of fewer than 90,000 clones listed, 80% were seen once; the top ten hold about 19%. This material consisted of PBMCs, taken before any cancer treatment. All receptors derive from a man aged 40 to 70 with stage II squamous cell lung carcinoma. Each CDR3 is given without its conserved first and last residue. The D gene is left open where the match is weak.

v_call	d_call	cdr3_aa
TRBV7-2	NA	ASSPPQGYYEQY
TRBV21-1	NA	ASSKLSSGRGKDEQF
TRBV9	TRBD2	ASSPLGTSSGELF
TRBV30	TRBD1	AWRVSGTGNTEAF
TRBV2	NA	ASSDRRKAYNEQF
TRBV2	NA	ASRGLVGYGYT
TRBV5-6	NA	ASSSPGSYGYT
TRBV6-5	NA	ASRDRGENTEAF
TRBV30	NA	AWSLPMTGVNEKLF
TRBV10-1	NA	ARGSYEQY
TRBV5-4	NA	ASSFIGTRLNEQF
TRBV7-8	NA	ASSLEMVVEQY
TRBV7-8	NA	ASSFSARTWNTEAF
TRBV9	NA	ASSVGEGAGSSYNEQF
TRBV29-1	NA	SVGSNSNQPQH
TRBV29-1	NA	SVAGSYEQY
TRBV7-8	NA	ASSLRILIGSEQY
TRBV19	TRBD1	ASSIPRGQGTEAF
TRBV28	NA	ASSTDPTGNTIY
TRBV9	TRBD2	ASSVRTSPYNEQF
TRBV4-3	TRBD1	ASSRTTGSRKEDYYEQY
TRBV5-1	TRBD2	ASSSRPSGGARETQY
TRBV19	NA	ASSRDLVYEQY
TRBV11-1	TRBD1	ASSIGTAGTQY
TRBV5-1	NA	ASRVDTQETQY
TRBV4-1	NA	ASLQEDWSTDTQY
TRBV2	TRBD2	ATGTSGSTDTQY
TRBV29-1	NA	SVRGRGEKLF
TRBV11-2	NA	ASSLAKQYTEAF
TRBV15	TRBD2	ATSTSGRRETQY
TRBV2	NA	ASSGAGPSPLH
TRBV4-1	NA	ASSQDSNQPRH
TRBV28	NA	ASSLRVGTEAF
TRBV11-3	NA	ASSLAGGTNQPQH
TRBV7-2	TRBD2	ASSPASGGKGEQY
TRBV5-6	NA	ASSPNTLAKNIQY
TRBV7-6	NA	ASSPAGYQETQY
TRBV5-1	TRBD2	ASQRLGGDYNEQF
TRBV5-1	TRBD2	ASSSTSGRYNEQF
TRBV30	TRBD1	AWSVRGQAIQPQH
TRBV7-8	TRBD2	ASRFGTSGGEETQY